This TCR beta chain was recovered during a study of blood T cell repertoires in COVID-19. Overall study: Specimens from acute and convalescent COVID-19 originated in the United States, Italy and Spain. PBMCs, B-cell-depleted T cells, or T cells provided the cDNA or gDNA that made up the material.

The CDR3 is made up of 15 amino acids. V lost 0 bases to trimming and J lost 1 base, with 9 bases between them. CDR1 LGHDT and CDR2 YNNKEL come from the germline V gene (reference sequence). Source study methods: Estimation of nucleated cell counts relied on the amplification of reference gene primers. Sequencing was performed with immunoSEQ multiplex PCR; in TCRdb, only in-frame clones are kept and a portion is missing. The D gene and trimming were derived from the DNA, and the V and J assignments and clone size from that table. The sample shows roughly 190,000 clones, 70% to 90% of them seen only once.

Material for sequencing was peripheral blood. The chain carries TRBV3-1 (or the pseudogene TRBV3-2) and TRBJ1-1, with D perhaps matching TRBD1 (5 bases). The sequence was collected from a human donor in a cohort sampled during active COVID-19. Here the CDR3 reads CASSQDLRANTEAFF. The CDR3 DNA follows: TGTGCCAGCAGCCAAGATCTCAGGGCGAACACTGAAGCTTTCTTT.